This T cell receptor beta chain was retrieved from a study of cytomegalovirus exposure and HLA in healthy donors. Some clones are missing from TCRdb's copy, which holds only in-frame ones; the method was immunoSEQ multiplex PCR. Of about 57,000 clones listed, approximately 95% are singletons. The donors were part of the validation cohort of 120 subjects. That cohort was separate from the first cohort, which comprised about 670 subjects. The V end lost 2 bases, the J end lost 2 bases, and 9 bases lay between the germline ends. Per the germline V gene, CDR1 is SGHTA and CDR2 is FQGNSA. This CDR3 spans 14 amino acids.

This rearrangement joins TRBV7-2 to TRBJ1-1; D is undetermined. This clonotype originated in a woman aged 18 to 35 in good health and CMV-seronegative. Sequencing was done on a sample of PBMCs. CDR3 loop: CASSLIRGNTEAFF. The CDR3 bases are TGTGCCAGCAGCTTAATCAGAGGAAACACTGAAGCTTTCTTT. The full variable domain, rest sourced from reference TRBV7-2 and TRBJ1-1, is GAGVSQSPSNKVTEKGKDVELRCDPISGHTALYWYRQSLGQGLEFLIYFQGNSAPDKSGLPSDRFSAERTGGSVSTLTIQRTQQEDSAVYLCASSLIRGNTEAFFGQGTRLTVV.